Sequencing of this T cell receptor (beta chain) was carried out in a study of siplizumab effects on memory and regulatory T cells. Points from the study as a whole: A mean of about 72% of mappable alloreactive CD4+ clones were Treg-derived with siplizumab, compared with 26.9% in controls.

This CDR3 spans 14 amino acids. Trimming pared 6 bases from V and 6 bases from J, leaving 16 bases between. From germline, CDR1 is SGHTS and CDR2 YDEGEE. Comment on this clone: Its specificity is unknown.

TCR templates, about 97,000 per sample, were assayed. Assay used: immunoSEQ multiplex PCR; TCRdb lists only in-frame clones, some missing. The table lists around 100,000 clones, around 93% of them singletons, with 1% to 1.5% in the top ten. The receptor's source is a human donor in good health. The genes are TRBV5-8 and TRBJ1-5; perhaps TRBD1 as D (5 bases). The sequencing sample was made of non-Treg CD4+ T cells sorted from blood. As DNA, the CDR3 is TGTGCCAGCACCCCGAGGACATACACTCAGCCCCAGCATTTT. This translates into CASTPRTYTQPQHF.